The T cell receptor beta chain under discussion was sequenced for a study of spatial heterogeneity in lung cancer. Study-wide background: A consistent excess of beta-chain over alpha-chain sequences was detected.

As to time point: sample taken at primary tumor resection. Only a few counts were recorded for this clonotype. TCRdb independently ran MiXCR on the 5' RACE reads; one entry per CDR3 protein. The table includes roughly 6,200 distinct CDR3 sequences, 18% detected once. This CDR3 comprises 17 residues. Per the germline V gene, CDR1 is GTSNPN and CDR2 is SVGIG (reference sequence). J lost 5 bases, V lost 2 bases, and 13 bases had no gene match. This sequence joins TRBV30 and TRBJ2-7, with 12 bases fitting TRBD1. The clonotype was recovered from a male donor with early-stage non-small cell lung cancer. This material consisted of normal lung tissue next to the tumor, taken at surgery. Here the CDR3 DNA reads TGTGCCTGGAGTTTCGGGACAGGGGGCGCTGATGGAGACGAGCAGTACTTC. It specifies CAWSFGTGGADGDEQYF.